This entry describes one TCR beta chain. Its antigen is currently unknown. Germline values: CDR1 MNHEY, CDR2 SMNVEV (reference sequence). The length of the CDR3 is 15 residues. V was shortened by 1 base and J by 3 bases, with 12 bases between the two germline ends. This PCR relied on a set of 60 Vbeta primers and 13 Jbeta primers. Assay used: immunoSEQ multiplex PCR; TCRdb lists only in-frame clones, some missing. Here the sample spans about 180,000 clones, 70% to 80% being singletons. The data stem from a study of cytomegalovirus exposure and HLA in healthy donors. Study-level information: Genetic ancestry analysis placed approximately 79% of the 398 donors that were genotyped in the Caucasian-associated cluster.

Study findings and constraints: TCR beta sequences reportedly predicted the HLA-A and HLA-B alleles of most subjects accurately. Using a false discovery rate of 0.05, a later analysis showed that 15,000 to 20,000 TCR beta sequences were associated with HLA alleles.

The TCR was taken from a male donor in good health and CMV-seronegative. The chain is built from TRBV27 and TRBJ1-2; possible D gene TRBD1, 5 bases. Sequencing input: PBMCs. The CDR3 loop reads CASSLLGGTDYGYTF. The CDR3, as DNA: TGTGCCAGCAGTTTATTGGGGGGGACTGACTATGGCTACACCTTC.